This T cell receptor (beta chain) was observed in a study of T cell responses to AZD1222 COVID-19 vaccine. General study points: No repertoire was sampled before or during the peak T cell response, only after it.

Comment on this clone: Its antigen is currently unknown.

The assay was immunoSEQ multiplex PCR, and TCRdb's table has in-frame clones only and misses some. Of about 110,000 clones in the sample, approximately 90% were seen once. CDR3 length: 12 amino acids. V was shortened by 5 bases and J by 8 bases, with 12 bases between the two germline ends. Germline CDR1 and CDR2: SNHLY and FYNNEI. This clonotype was obtained from an adult in good health. The chain recombines TRBV2 with TRBJ1-1; D is unclear. Sequences were derived from peripheral blood, sampled on day 0 of MenACWY control vaccination. For the CDR3, the DNA is TGTGCCAGCAGTTTCAGGTTTTCCGAAGCTTTCTTT. This gives the protein CASSFRFSEAFF.